There are a few counts of the clone carrying this T cell receptor beta chain. Its antigen is unknown. The CDR3 has 13 residues. V lost 2 bases to trimming and J lost 1 base, with 6 bases between them. Germline V lookup: CDR1 DFQATT, CDR2 SNEGSKA (reference sequence). The record originates from a study of T-cell memory formation after mild COVID-19. Across the whole study: TCR clustering was largely donor specific.

TCRdb processed the 5' RACE reads anew with MiXCR; each CDR3 protein has one entry. This sample has approximately 350,000 distinct CDR3 sequences, with about an eighth found just once. Findings and caveats of the study: Cross-reactive memory seemingly joined, as some responding clones were found in pre-infection memory.

Sequences were obtained from PBMCs or a T cell subset sorted from them (not recorded which). The receptor was isolated from a man in his late teens or twenties who had mild COVID-19 (a few samples of this study predate the infection). Cell type and time point are not known. The chain employs TRBV20-1 and TRBJ1-5, with D perhaps TRBD1 (5 bases). The CDR3 DNA reads TGCAGTGCTAGAAAGGGGAGCAATCAGCCCCAGCATTTT. Protein sequence: CSARKGSNQPQHF.